This is a list of T cell receptor beta chains from one sample in a study of blood T cell repertoires in COVID-19. Clones were sequenced by immunoSEQ multiplex PCR, and TCRdb holds only the in-frame ones, with some missing. The data hold a few hundred thousand clones, with 85% to 90% observed a single time. The sample consisted of PBMCs or T cells enriched from blood (not recorded which). These receptors came from a woman between 18 and 29 years old who had recovered from COVID-19. The CDR3 runs from the conserved cysteine through the conserved F or W. Each record gives: J gene, D gene, V gene, clone size, CDR3 DNA, CDR3 protein. A D gene is named only where the DNA matches it firmly. The size field is filled for only some rows; it gives once, few, many or a size class.

>TRBJ2-3|.|TRBV6-5|.
TGTGCCACCTACCCCCGCAGGGAAGATACGCAGTATTTT
CATYPRREDTQYF
>TRBJ2-7|.|TRBV9|.
TGTGCCAGCAGCCAGGGGCCCGACTCCTACGAGCAGTACTTC
CASSQGPDSYEQYF
>TRBJ2-1|.|TRBV2|.
TGTGCCAGCAGTGGGGCCCCCCACTCAACTGTATCCTACAATGAGCAGTTCTTC
CASSGAPHSTVSYNEQFF
>TRBJ1-2|.|TRBV24-1|.
TGTGCCACCAGCGGGATCGATGGCTACACCTTC
CATSGIDGYTF
>TRBJ2-2|TRBD2|TRBV7-3|.
TGTGCCAGCAGCTCCAGGCCCCTTACTAGCGGGGCCGGGGAGCTGTTTTTT
CASSSRPLTSGAGELFF
>TRBJ1-2|TRBD1|TRBV15|.
TGTGCCACCAGCAGGCCGGGGGGACAGGGTCACTATGGCTACACCTTC
CATSRPGGQGHYGYTF
>TRBJ1-2|.|TRBV30|.
TGTGCCTGGAGTGTGGCGGGGTTCGATGGCTACACCTTC
CAWSVAGFDGYTF
>TRBJ1-5|TRBD1|TRBV18|.
TGTGCCAGCTCACCAGGACAGGGTGGAAATCAGCCCCAGCATTTT
CASSPGQGGNQPQHF
>TRBJ1-3|TRBD1|TRBV5-4|few
TGTGCCAGCAGCCTATACAGGGGGACTGGAAACACCATATATTTT
CASSLYRGTGNTIYF
>TRBJ1-2|.|TRBV11-2|.
TGTGCCAGCAGCTTAAACACAGCCAACTATGGCTACACCTTC
CASSLNTANYGYTF
>TRBJ1-5|.|TRBV6-9|.
TGTGCCAGCACCCACTCCCCGGCGACTGATAGCAATCAGCCCCAGCATTTT
CASTHSPATDSNQPQHF
>TRBJ1-1|TRBD1|TRBV11-2|.
TGTGCCAGCAGCTTAGGAGGGGGCTCTGAAGCTTTCTTT
CASSLGGGSEAFF
>TRBJ1-6|.|TRBV10-1|.
TGCGCCAGCAGCGGGTCGTTTAATTCACCCCTCCACTTT
CASSGSFNSPLHF
>TRBJ2-7|.|TRBV7-9|.
TGTGCCAGCAGCTCACCCAGGACAGACTACGAGCAGTACTTC
CASSSPRTDYEQYF
>TRBJ1-5|.|TRBV5-5|.
TGTGCCAGCAGCTTGGGGGCCCTGCCAGCTCAGCCCCAGCATTTT
CASSLGALPAQPQHF
>TRBJ1-4|TRBD1|TRBV4-2|.
TGTGCCAGCAGCGACGGGACAGCTAATGAAAAACTGTTTTTT
CASSDGTANEKLFF
>TRBJ2-2|TRBD1|TRBV14|.
TGTGCCAGCAGCCAGGTTGGGACAGGGGGCACCGGGGAGCTGTTTTTT
CASSQVGTGGTGELFF
>TRBJ2-7|TRBD1|TRBV14|.
TGTGCCAGCAGCTTCACCGGGACAGGGGTAGGCGAGCAGTACTTC
CASSFTGTGVGEQYF
>TRBJ2-2|TRBD2|TRBV5-6|.
TGTGCCAGCAGCCGACTGACTAGCACCACCGGGGAGCTGTTTTTT
CASSRLTSTTGELFF
>TRBJ1-1|TRBD1|TRBV12-5|.
TGTGCTAGTGGTGTGGACAGGGGGAACACTGAAGCTTTCTTT
CASGVDRGNTEAFF
>TRBJ1-2|.|TRBV30|.
TGTGCCTGGAGGGGATGGACGGACAGAACTAACTATGGCTACACCTTC
CAWRGWTDRTNYGYTF
>TRBJ2-1|.|TRBV4-1|.
TGCGCCAGCAGCCAAGCTGGCGGCAGCTACAATGAGCAGTTCTTC
CASSQAGGSYNEQFF
>TRBJ2-5|TRBD1|TRBV9|.
TGTGCCAGCAGCGCCGACTCGACAGGGGAAGAGACCCAGTACTTC
CASSADSTGEETQYF
>TRBJ1-2|TRBD1|TRBV5-4|.
TGTGCCAGCAGCGGAGGTGGGGACAGGCGAAACTATGGCTACACCTTC
CASSGGGDRRNYGYTF
>TRBJ2-5|.|TRBV10-3|.
TGTGCCATCAGTCCCGTCGGCGGAGAGACCCAGTACTTC
CAISPVGGETQYF
>TRBJ2-7|.|TRBV14|once
TGTGCCAGCAGCCAAACCCACGAGAGGGGGAGCTCCTACGAGCAGTACTTC
CASSQTHERGSSYEQYF
>TRBJ1-2|.|TRBV7-9|once
TGTGCCAGCAGCTTAGGGGAGAACTATGGCTACACCTTC
CASSLGENYGYTF
>TRBJ1-1|TRBD1|TRBV30|.
TGTGCCTGGAGAACTACAGGGGGAGGGATCCCAGACACTGAAGCTTTCTTT
CAWRTTGGGIPDTEAFF
>TRBJ1-2|TRBD1|TRBV19|.
TGTGCCAGTAGTGTGGGACAGGGGCTGAACTATGGCTACACCTTC
CASSVGQGLNYGYTF
>TRBJ2-7|TRBD1|TRBV18|.
TGTGCCAGCTCACCGGCCGGGACAGCTTACGAGCAGTACTTC
CASSPAGTAYEQYF
>TRBJ2-2|TRBD2|TRBV10-3|once
TGTGCCATCAGTGAGTCAGCTGGGACTAGCGGGACTGGGGAGCTGTTTTTT
CAISESAGTSGTGELFF
>TRBJ2-3|TRBD1|TRBV24-1|.
TGTGCCACGAGTGCGACAGGGGGAAGCACAGATACGCAGTATTTT
CATSATGGSTDTQYF
>TRBJ2-3|.|TRBV5-1|.
TGCGCCAGCAGCTTTCGGATAGCAACAGATACGCAGTATTTT
CASSFRIATDTQYF
>TRBJ1-4|.|TRBV28|.
TGTGCCAGCGGTTGGCGGTTTCAACTGTTTTTT
CASGWRFQLFF
>TRBJ2-2|.|TRBV9|.
TGTGCCAGCAGCGGCCGGGAGTCCCTCGGGGAGCTGTTTTTT
CASSGRESLGELFF
>TRBJ1-1|.|TRBV10-3|.
TGTGCCATCAGTGAGTTATACAGGAGAGCTTTCTTT
CAISELYRRAFF
>TRBJ2-7|TRBD1|TRBV3-1/TRBV3-2|once
TGTGCCAGCAGCAAAGAGGGGGGGACAGGGACGGACGAGCAGTACTTC
CASSKEGGTGTDEQYF
>TRBJ2-7|.|TRBV6-1|.
TGTGCCAGCAGTTATGGCAGGGACTACGAGCAGTACTTC
CASSYGRDYEQYF
>TRBJ2-1|.|TRBV12-5|.
TGTGCTAGTGGTTCAGGACAACCCTCCTACAATGAGCAGTTCTTC
CASGSGQPSYNEQFF